Given below is one T cell receptor beta chain in context. Its antigen is unidentified. Sequencing used immunoSEQ multiplex PCR; TCRdb keeps in-frame clones, though not all of them. The sample yields some 110,000 clones, around 90% seen once. The V end lost 9 bases, the J end lost 7 bases, and 16 bases lay between the germline ends. The CDR3 runs to 13 residues. Germline-derived CDR1 and CDR2 are WNHNN and SYGVQD (reference sequence). This sample is part of a study of T cell responses to AZD1222 COVID-19 vaccine. About the study: Second-dose groups at about 4 or about 12 weeks were pooled. Overall study results and limits: Close to half of spike-specific TCRs reportedly recognize unmutated variant regions. The study sampled repertoires only after the peak T cell response. Spike-specific TCR breadth rose after two AZD1222 doses, and depth rose as well.

This receptor was obtained from an adult in good health. V and J are TRBV10-1 and TRBJ2-1; D not resolved. This sample comprised peripheral blood, obtained on day 0 of AZD1222 vaccination. CDR3 protein: CASGGRRTNEQFF. For the CDR3, the DNA is TGCGCCAGTGGCGGTAGAAGGACGAATGAGCAGTTCTTC.